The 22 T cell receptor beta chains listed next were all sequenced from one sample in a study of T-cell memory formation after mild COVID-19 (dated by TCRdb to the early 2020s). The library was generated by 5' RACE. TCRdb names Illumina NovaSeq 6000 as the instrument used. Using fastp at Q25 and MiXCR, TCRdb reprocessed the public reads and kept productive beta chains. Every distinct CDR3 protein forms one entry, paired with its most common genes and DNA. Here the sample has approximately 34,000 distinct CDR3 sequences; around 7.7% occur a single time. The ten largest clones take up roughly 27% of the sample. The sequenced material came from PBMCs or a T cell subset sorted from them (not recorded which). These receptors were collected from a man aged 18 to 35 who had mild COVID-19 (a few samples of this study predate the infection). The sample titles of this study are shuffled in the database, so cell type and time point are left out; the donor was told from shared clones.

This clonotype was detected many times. The DNA of the CDR3 is TGTGCCAGCAGCTTAGCCTCTTTCAACCGACAGAACTACGAGCAGTACGTC. Protein: CASSLASFNRQNYEQYV. The V call is TRBV11-2, the J call TRBJ2-7, with a tentative D call TRBD1 (5 bases). There are 17 residues in the CDR3. CDR1 and CDR2 (germline): SGHAT, FQNNGV. V was pared by 1 base and J by 3 bases, with 19 bases between.

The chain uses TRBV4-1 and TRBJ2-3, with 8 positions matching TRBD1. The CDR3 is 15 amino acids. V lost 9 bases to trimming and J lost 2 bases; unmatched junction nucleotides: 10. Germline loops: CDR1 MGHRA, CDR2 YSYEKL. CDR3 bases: TGCGCCAGTAGTATGACAGGGGAGGACACAGATACGCAGTATTTT. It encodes CASSMTGEDTDTQYF.

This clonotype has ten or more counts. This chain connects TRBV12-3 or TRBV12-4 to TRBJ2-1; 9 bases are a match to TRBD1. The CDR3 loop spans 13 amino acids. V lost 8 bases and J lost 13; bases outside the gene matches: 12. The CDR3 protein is CASENRDRAHQFF. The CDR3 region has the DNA TGTGCCAGCGAAAACCGGGACAGGGCCCACCAGTTCTTC.

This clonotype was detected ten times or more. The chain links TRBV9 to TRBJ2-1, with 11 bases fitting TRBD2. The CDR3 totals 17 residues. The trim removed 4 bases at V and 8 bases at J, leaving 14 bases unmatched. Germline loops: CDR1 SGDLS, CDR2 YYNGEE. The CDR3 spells CASSFRAFSGGADEQFF. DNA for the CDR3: TGTGCCAGCAGCTTTCGTGCCTTTAGCGGGGGGGCTGATGAGCAGTTCTTC. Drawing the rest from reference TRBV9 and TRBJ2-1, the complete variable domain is DSGVTQTPKHLITATGQRVTLRCSPRSGDLSVYWYQQSLDQGLQFLIQYYNGEERAKGNILERFSAQQFPDLHSELNLSSLELGDSALYFCASSFRAFSGGADEQFFGPGTRLTVL.

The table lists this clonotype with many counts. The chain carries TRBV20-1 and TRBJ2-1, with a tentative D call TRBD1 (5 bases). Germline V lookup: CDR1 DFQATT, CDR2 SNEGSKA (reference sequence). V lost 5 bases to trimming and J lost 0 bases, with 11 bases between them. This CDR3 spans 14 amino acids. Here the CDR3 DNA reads TGCAGTGCTCACAGGAAGAGCTCCTACAATGAGCAGTTCTTC. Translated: CSAHRKSSYNEQFF.

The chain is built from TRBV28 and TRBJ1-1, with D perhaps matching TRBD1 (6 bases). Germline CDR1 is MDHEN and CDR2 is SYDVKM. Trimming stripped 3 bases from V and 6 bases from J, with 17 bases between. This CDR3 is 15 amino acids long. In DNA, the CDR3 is TGTGCCAGCAGTTTGAGGCAGGGGATCGTAGCTGAAGCTTTCTTT. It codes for CASSLRQGIVAEAFF.

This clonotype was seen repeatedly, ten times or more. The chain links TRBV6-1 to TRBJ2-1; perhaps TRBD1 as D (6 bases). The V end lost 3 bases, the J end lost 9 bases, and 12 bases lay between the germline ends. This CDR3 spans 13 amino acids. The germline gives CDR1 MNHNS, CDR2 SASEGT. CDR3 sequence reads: CASSEPGVSEQFF. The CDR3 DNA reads TGTGCCAGCAGTGAGCCAGGGGTATCTGAGCAGTTCTTC.

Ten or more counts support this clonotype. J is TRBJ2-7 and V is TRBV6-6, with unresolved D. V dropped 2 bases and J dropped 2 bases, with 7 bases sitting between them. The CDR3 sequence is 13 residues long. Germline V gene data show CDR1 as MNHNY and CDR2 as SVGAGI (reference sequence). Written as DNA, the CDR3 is TGTGCCAGCAGTTACCTCCACGCCTACGAGCAGTACGTC. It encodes CASSYLHAYEQYV.

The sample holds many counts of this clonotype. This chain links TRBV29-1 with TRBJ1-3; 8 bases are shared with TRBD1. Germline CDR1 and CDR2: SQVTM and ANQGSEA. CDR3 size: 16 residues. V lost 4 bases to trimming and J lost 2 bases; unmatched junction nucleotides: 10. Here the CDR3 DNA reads TGCAGCGTTGCCAGCAGGGGGCTTGGCGCTGGAAACACCATATATTTT. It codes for CSVASRGLGAGNTIYF.

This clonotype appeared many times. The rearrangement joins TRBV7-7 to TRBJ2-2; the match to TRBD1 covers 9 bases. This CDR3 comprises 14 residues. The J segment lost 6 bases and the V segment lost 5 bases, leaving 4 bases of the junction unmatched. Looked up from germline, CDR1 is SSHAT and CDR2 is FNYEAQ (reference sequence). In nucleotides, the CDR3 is TGTGCCAGCAGCAAGGACAGGGGCTCCGGGGAGCTGTTTTTT. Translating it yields CASSKDRGSGELFF.

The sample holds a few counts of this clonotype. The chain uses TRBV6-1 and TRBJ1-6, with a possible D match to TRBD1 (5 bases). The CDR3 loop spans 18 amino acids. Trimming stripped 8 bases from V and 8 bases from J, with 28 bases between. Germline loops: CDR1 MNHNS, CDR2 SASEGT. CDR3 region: CASGASRAYSSSHSPLHF. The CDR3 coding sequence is TGTGCCAGCGGGGCGTCCCGGGCCTACTCATCCAGCCATTCACCCCTCCACTTT.

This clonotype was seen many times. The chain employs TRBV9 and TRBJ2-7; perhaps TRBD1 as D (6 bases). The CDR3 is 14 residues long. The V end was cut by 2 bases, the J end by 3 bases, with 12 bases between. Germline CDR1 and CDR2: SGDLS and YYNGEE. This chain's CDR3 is CASSVGAVFYEQYF. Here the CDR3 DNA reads TGTGCCAGCAGCGTGGGGGCAGTATTCTACGAGCAGTACTTC. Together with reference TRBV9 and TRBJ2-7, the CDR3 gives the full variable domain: DSGVTQTPKHLITATGQRVTLRCSPRSGDLSVYWYQQSLDQGLQFLIQYYNGEERAKGNILERFSAQQFPDLHSELNLSSLELGDSALYFCASSVGAVFYEQYFGPGTRLTVT.

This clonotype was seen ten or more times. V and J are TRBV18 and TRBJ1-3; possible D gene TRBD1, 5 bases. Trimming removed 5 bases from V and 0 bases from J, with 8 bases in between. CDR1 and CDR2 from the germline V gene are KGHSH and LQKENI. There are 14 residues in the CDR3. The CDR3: CASSAGVSGNTIYF. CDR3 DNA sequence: TGTGCCAGCTCAGCGGGGGTCTCTGGAAACACCATATATTTT.

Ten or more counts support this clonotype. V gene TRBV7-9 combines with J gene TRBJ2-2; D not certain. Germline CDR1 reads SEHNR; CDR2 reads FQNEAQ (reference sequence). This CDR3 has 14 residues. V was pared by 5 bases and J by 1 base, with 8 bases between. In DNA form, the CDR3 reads TGTGCCAGCAGCACCCCCCGGAACACCGGGGAGCTGTTTTTT. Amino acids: CASSTPRNTGELFF.

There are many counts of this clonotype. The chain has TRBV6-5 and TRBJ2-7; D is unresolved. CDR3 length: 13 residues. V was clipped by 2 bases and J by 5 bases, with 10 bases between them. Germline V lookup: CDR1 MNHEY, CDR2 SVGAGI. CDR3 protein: CASSYTVTNEQYF. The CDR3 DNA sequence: TGTGCCAGCAGTTACACGGTTACCAACGAGCAGTACTTC.

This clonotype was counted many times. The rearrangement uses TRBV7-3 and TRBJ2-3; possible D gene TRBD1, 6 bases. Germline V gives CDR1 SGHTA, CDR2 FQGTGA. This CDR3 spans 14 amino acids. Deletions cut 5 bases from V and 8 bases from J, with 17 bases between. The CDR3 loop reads CASSPRWGPGTQYF. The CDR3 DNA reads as TGTGCCAGCAGCCCCAGGTGGGGGCCTGGTACGCAGTATTTT.

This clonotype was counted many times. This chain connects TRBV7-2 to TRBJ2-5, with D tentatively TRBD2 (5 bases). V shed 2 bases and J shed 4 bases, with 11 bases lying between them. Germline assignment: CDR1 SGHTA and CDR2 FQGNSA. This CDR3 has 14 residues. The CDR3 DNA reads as TGTGCCAGCAGCTTACCGGGGTTTCGAGAGACCCAGTACTTC. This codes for CASSLPGFRETQYF.

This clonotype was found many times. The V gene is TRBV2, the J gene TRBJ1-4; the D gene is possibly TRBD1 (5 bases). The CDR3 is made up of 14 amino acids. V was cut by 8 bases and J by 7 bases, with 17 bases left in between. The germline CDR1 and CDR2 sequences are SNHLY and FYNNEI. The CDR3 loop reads CASGAGRYGEKLFF. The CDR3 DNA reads TGTGCCAGCGGGGCAGGGAGATATGGTGAAAAACTGTTTTTT.

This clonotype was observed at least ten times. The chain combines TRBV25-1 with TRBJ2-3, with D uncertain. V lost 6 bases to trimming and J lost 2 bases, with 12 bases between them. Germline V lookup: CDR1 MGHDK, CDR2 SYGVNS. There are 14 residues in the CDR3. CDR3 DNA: TGTGCCAGCAGGCCCCAGGTCCCCACAGATACGCAGTATTTT. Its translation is CASRPQVPTDTQYF.

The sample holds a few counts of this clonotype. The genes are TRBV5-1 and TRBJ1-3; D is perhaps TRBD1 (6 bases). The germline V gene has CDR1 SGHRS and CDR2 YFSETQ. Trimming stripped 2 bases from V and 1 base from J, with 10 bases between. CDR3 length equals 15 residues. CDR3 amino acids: CASSLYRASGNTIYF. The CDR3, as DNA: TGCGCCAGCAGCTTATACAGGGCTTCTGGAAACACCATATATTTT.

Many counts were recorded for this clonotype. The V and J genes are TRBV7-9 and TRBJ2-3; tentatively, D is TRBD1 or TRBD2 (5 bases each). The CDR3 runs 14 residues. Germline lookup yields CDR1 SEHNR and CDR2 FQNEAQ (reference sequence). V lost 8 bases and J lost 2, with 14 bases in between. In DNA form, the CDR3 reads TGTGCCAGCCACCGGGACCAATACACAGATACGCAGTATTTT. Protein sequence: CASHRDQYTDTQYF. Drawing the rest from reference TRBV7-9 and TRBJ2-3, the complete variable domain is DTGVSQNPRHKITKRGQNVTFRCDPISEHNRLYWYRQTLGQGPEFLTYFQNEAQLEKSRLLSDRFSAERPKGSFSTLEIQRTEQGDSAMYLCASHRDQYTDTQYFGPGTRLTVL.

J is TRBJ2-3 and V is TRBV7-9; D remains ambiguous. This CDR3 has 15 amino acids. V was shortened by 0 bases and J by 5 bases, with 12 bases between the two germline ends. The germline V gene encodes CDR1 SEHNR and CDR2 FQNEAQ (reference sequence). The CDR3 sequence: CASSLASAFGDTQYF. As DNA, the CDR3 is TGTGCCAGCAGCTTAGCGAGCGCTTTTGGAGATACGCAGTATTTT. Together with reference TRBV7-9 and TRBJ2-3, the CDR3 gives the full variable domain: DTGVSQNPRHKITKRGQNVTFRCDPISEHNRLYWYRQTLGQGPEFLTYFQNEAQLEKSRLLSDRFSAERPKGSFSTLEIQRTEQGDSAMYLCASSLASAFGDTQYFGPGTRLTVL.